Reported below is one TCR beta chain. Germline trimming cut 0 bases from V and 11 bases from J; bases unmatched to any gene: 8. Germline assignment: CDR1 SGDLS and CDR2 YYNGEE. This CDR3 is 14 amino acids long. The sample comes from a study of blood T cell repertoires in COVID-19. The table came from immunoSEQ multiplex PCR; TCRdb's copy has only in-frame clones and leaves some out. Seen here are roughly 20,000 clones, almost 90% observed once, and the top ten hold 11%. This sequence was found in a human donor in a cohort sampled during active COVID-19. V usage is TRBV9 and J usage is TRBJ1-1, with 9 bases that match TRBD1. The sample taken for sequencing was peripheral blood. The CDR3 sequence: CASSVAGDREYAFF. CDR3 DNA: TGTGCCAGCAGCGTAGCCGGGGACAGGGAGTACGCTTTCTTT.